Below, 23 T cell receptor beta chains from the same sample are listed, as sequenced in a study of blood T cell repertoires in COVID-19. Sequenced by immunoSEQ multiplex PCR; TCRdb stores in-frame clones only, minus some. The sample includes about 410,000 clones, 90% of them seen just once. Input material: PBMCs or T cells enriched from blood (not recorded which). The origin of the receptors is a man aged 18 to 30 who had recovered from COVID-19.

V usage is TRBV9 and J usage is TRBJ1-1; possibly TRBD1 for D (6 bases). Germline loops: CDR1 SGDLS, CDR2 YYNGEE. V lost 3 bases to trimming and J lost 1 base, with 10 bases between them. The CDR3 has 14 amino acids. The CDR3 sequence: CASSEGTSNTEAFF. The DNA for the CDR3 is TGTGCCAGCAGCGAGGGGACATCGAACACTGAAGCTTTCTTT.

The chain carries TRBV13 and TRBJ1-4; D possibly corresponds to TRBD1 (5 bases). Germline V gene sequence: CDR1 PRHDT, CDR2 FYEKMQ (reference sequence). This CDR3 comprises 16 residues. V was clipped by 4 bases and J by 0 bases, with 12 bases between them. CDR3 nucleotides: TGTGCCAGCAGCTCGGGGGGGACGGCAACTAATGAAAAACTGTTTTTT. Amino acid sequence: CASSSGGTATNEKLFF.

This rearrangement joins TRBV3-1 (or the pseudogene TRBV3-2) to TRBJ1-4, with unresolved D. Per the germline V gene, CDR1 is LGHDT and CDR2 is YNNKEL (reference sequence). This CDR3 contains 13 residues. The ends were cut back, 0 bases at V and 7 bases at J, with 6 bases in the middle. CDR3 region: CASSQEGSEKLFF. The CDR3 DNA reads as TGTGCCAGCAGCCAAGAGGGGAGTGAAAAACTGTTTTTT.

CDR3: CASHRTGGTGELFF. The CDR3 DNA reads TGTGCCAGCCATAGGACAGGGGGCACCGGGGAGCTGTTTTTT. The chain is built from TRBV2 and TRBJ2-2, with 10 bases identical to TRBD1. CDR3 size: 14 residues. V was clipped by 8 bases and J by 4 bases; unmatched bases: 4. Per germline, CDR1 SNHLY and CDR2 FYNNEI.

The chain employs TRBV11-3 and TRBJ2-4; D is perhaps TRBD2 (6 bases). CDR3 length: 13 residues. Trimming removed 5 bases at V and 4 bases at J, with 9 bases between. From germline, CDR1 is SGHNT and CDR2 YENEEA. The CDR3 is CASSLGGKNIQYF. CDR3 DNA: TGTGCCAGCAGCCTGGGGGGAAAAAACATTCAGTACTTC.

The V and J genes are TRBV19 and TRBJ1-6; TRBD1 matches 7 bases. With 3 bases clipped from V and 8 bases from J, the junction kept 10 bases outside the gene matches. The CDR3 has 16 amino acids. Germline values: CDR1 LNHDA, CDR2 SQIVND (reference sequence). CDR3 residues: CASSMGDRLRDSPLHF. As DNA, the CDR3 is TGTGCCAGTAGTATGGGGGACAGACTCAGGGATTCACCCCTCCACTTT. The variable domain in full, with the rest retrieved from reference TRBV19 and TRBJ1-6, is DGGITQSPKYLFRKEGQNVTLSCEQNLNHDAMYWYRQDPGQGLRLIYYSQIVNDFQKGDIAEGYSVSREKKESFPLTVTSAQKNPTAFYLCASSMGDRLRDSPLHFGNGTRLTVT.

The CDR3 region is CASGWGDREGVEQYF. The CDR3 nucleotides read TGTGCTAGTGGTTGGGGGGACAGGGAAGGGGTCGAGCAGTACTTC. V usage is TRBV12-5 and J usage is TRBJ2-7; 9 positions agree with TRBD1. V was pared by 4 bases and J by 6 bases, with 10 bases of the junction left unmatched. Germline CDR1 reads LGHNT; CDR2 reads FRNRAP. CDR3 size: 15 residues.

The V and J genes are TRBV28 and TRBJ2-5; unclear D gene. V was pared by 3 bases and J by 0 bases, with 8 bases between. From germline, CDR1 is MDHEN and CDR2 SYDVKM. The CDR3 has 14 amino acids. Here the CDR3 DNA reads TGTGCCAGCAGTTTTCTCACGGACCAAGAGACCCAGTACTTC. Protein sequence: CASSFLTDQETQYF.

The chain's CDR3 is CASSRTGPTGELFF. DNA of the CDR3: TGTGCCAGCAGCCGGACAGGCCCAACCGGGGAGCTGTTTTTT. This rearrangement joins TRBV11-2 to TRBJ2-2; 7 bases agree with TRBD1. Germline loops: CDR1 SGHAT, CDR2 FQNNGV. The CDR3 has 14 residues. V was pared by 5 bases and J by 5 bases, with 5 bases of the junction left unmatched.

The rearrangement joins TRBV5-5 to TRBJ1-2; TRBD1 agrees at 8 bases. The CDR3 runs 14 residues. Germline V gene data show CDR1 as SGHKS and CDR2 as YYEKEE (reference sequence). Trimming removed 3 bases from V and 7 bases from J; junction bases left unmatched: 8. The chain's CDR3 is CASSSFDRGSGYTF. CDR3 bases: TGTGCCAGCAGCTCGTTCGACAGGGGATCTGGCTACACCTTC.

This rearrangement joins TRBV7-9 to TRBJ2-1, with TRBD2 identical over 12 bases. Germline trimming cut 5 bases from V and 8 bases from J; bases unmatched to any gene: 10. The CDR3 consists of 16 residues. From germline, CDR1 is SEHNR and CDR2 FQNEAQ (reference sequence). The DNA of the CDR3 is TGTGCCAGCAGCGCCCGGACTAGCGGGAAAGTCGATGAGCAGTTCTTC. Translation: CASSARTSGKVDEQFF.

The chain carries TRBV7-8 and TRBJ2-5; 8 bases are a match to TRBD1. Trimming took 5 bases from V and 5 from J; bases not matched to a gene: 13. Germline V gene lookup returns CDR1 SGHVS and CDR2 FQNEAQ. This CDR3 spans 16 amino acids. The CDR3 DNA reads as TGTGCCAGCAGCAATAGCAGGGGGCGCACGGGGGAGACCCAGTACTTC. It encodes CASSNSRGRTGETQYF.

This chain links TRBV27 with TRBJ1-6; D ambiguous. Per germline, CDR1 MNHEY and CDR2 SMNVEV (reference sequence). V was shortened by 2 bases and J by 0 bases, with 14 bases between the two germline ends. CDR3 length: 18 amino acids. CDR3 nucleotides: TGTGCCAGCAGTTTAGAGCCTCCTTCGAGCTCCTATAATTCACCCCTCCACTTT. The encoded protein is CASSLEPPSSSYNSPLHF.

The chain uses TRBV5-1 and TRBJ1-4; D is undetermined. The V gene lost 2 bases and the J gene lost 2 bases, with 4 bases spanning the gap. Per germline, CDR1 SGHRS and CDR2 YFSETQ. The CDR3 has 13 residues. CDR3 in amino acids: CASSFGTNEKLFF. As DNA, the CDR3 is TGCGCCAGCAGCTTCGGGACTAATGAAAAACTGTTTTTT.

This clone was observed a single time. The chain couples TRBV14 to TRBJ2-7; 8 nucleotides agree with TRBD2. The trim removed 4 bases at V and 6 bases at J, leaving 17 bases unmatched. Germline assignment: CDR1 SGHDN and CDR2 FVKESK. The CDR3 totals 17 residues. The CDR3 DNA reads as TGTGCCAGCAGCCCAGGCATTTCAGCGGGAGAGGGGTTCGAGCAGTACTTC. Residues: CASSPGISAGEGFEQYF.

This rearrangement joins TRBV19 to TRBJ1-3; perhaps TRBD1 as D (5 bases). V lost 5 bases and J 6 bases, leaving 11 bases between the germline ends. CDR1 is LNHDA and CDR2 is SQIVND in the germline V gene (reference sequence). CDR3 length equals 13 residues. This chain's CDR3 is CASSPGDTNTIYF. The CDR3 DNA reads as TGTGCCAGTAGTCCGGGGGATACAAACACCATATATTTT.

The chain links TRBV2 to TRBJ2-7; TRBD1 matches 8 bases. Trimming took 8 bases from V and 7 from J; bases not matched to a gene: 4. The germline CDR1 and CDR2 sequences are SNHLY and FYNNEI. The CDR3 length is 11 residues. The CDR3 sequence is CASGQGVEQYF. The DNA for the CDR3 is TGTGCCAGCGGACAGGGAGTTGAGCAGTACTTC.

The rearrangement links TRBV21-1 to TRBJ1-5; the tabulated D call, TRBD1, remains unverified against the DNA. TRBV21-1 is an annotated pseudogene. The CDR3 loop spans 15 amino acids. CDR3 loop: CASSKLRTVDQPQHF. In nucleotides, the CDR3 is TGTGCCAGCAGCAAACTCAGGACAGTAGATCAGCCCCAGCATTTT.

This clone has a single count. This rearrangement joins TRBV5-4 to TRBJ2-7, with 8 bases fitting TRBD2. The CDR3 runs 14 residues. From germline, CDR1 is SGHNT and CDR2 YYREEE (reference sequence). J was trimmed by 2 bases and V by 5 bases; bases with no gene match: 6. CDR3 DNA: TGTGCCAGCAGTCGGCGGGAGGCAACCTACGAGCAGTACTTC. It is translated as CASSRREATYEQYF.

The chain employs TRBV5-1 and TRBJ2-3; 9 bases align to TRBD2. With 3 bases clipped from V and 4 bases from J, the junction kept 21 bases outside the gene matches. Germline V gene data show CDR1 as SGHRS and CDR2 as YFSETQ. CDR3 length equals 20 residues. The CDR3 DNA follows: TGCGCCAGCAGCTGGAGGGGTGATAGCGGGAGTTTCACCGCCGCAGATACGCAGTATTTT. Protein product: CASSWRGDSGSFTAADTQYF.

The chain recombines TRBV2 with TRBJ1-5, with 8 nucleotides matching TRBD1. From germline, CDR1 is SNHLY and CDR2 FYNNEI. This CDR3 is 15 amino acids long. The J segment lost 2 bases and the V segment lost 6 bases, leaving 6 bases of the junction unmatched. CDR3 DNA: TGTGCCAGCAGACCCGACAGGGGTGGCAATCAGCCCCAGCATTTT. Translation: CASRPDRGGNQPQHF. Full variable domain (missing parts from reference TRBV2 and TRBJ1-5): EPEVTQTPSHQVTQMGQEVILRCVPISNHLYFYWYRQILGQKVEFLVSFYNNEISEKSEIFDDQFSVERPDGSNFTLKIRSTKLEDSAMYFCASRPDRGGNQPQHFGDGTRLSIL.

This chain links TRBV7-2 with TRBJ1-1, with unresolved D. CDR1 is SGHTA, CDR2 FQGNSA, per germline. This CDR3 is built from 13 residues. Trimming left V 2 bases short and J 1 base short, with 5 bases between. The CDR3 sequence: CASSLTGNTEAFF. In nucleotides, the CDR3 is TGTGCCAGCAGCTTAACGGGGAACACTGAAGCTTTCTTT.

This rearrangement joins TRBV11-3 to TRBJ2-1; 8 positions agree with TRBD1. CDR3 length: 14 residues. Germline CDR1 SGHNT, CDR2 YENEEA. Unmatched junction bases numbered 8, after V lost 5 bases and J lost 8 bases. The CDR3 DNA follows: TGTGCCAGCAGCCCGGGACAGGCTGGCGATGAGCAGTTCTTC. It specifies CASSPGQAGDEQFF.